The present T cell receptor beta chain was sequenced within a study of beta chain features in type 1 diabetes. Every bit of the isolated RNA underwent reverse transcription, so sequencing read expressed TCRB transcripts. Repertoires were generated with immunoSEQ multiplex PCR, while TCRdb's copy carries only in-frame clones and drops some. The sample includes hundreds of thousands of clones, roughly a sixth of them seen just once. This clone was counted a few times. V was clipped by 8 bases and J by 5 bases, with 19 bases between them. Germline CDR1 reads MDHEN; CDR2 reads SYDVKM. This CDR3 comprises 15 residues.

Sequences were obtained from naive CD4+ T cells from blood. This chain links TRBV28 with TRBJ1-5; possible D gene TRBD1, 6 bases. The source is a man aged 18 to 29 in good health. The CDR3 DNA follows: TGTGCCAGCTTGCTGGGATGGACAGATCATCAGCCCCAGCATTTT. Its translation is CASLLGWTDHQPQHF. The whole variable domain, remainder taken from reference TRBV28 and TRBJ1-5, is DVKVTQSSRYLVKRTGEKVFLECVQDMDHENMFWYRQDPGLGLRLIYFSYDVKMKEKGDIPEGYSVSREKKERFSLILESASTNQTSMYLCASLLGWTDHQPQHFGDGTRLSIL.